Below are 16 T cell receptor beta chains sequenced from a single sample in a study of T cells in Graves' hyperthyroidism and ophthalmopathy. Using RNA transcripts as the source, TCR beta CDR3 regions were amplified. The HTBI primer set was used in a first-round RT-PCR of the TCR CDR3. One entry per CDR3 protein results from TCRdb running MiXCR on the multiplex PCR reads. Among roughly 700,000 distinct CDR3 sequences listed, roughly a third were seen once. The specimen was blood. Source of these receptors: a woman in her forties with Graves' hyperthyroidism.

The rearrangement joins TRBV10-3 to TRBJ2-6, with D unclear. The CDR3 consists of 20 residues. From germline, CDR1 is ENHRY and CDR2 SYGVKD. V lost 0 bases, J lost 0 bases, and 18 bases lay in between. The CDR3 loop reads CAISESTRDQPLSGANVLTF. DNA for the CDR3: TGTGCCATCAGTGAGTCAACAAGGGATCAGCCGCTCTCTGGGGCCAACGTCCTGACTTTC.

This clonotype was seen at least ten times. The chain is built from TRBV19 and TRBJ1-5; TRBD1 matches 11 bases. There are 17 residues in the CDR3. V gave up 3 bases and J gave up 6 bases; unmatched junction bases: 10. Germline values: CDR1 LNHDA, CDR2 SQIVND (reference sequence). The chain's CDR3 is CASSIVGQGARGQPQHF. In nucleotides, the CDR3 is TGTGCCAGTAGTATCGTCGGACAGGGGGCACGCGGTCAGCCCCAGCATTTT. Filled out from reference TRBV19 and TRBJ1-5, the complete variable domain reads DGGITQSPKYLFRKEGQNVTLSCEQNLNHDAMYWYRQDPGQGLRLIYYSQIVNDFQKGDIAEGYSVSREKKESFPLTVTSAQKNPTAFYLCASSIVGQGARGQPQHFGDGTRLSIL.

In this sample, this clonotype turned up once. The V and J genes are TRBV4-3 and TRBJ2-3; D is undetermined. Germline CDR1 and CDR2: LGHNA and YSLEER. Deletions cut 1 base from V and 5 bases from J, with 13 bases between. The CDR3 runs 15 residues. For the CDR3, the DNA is TGCGCCAGCAGCCAAGGGTCCTCCCCCGGAGATACGCAGTATTTT. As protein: CASSQGSSPGDTQYF.

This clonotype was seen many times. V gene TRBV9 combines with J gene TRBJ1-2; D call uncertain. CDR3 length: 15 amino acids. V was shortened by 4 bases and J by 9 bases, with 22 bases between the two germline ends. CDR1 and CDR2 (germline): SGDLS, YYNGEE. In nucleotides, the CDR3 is TGTGCCAGCAGCCTAGGAGGGCCGGCCCCTGAGAGCTACACCTTC. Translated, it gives CASSLGGPAPESYTF.

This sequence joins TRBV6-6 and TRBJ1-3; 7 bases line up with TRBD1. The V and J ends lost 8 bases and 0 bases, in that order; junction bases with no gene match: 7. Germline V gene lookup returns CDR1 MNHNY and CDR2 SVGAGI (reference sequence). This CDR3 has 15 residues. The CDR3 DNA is TGTGCCAGCGCGACAGGGAAGAGCTCTGGAAACACCATATATTTT. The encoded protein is CASATGKSSGNTIYF.

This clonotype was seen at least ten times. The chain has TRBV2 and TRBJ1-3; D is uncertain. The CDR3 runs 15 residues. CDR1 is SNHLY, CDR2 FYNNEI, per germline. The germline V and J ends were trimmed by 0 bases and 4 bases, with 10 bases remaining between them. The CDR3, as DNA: TGTGCCAGCAGTGAAGCGACCCTCAGGGGAAACACCATATATTTT. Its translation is CASSEATLRGNTIYF.

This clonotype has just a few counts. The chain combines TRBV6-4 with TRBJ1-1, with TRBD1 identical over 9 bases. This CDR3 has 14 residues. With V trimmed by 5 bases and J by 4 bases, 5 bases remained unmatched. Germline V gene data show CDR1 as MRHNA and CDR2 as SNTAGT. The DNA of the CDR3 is TGTGCCAGCAGTTATGGACAGGGGAGCACTGAAGCTTTCTTT. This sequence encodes CASSYGQGSTEAFF.

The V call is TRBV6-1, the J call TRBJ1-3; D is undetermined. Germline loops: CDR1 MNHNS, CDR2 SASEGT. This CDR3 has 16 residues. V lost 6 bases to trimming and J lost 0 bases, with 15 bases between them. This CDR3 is CASSQTRGGSGNTIYF. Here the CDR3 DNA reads TGTGCCAGCAGCCAGACTCGGGGAGGCTCTGGAAACACCATATATTTT.

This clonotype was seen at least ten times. The CDR3 protein is CASSSSGGNEQYF. The CDR3 nucleotides read TGTGCCAGCAGCTCCTCCGGAGGGAACGAGCAGTACTTC. The rearrangement links TRBV7-3 to TRBJ2-7, with a possible D match to TRBD2 (6 bases). The germline CDR1 and CDR2 sequences are SGHTA and FQGTGA. V was cut by 4 bases and J by 5 bases, with 12 bases left in between. The CDR3 has 13 residues.

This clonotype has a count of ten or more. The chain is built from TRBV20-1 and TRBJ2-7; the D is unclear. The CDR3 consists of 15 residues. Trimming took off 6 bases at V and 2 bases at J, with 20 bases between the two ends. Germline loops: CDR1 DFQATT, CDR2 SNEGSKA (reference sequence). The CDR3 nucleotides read TGCAGTGCCCCAGTCTACCACACACCAACCTACGAGCAGTACTTC. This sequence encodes CSAPVYHTPTYEQYF.

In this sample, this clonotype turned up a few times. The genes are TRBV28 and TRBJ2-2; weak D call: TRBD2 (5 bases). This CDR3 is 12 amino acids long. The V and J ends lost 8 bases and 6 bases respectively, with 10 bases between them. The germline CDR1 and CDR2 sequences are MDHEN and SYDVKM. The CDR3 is CASGTRAGELFF. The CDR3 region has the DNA TGTGCCAGCGGAACTAGGGCCGGGGAGCTGTTTTTT.

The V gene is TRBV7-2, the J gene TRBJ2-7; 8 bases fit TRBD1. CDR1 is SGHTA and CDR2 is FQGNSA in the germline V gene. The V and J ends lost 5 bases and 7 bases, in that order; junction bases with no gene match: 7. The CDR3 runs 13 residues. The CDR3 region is CASSRGGQEEQYF. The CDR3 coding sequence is TGTGCCAGCAGCCGTGGGGGACAGGAAGAGCAGTACTTC.

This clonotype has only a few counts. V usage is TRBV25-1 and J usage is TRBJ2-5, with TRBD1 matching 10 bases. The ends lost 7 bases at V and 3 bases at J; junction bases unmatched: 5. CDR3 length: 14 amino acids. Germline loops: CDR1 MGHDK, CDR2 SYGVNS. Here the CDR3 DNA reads TGTGCCAGCAATCCGGACAGGGGGGAAGAGACCCAGTACTTC. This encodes CASNPDRGEETQYF.

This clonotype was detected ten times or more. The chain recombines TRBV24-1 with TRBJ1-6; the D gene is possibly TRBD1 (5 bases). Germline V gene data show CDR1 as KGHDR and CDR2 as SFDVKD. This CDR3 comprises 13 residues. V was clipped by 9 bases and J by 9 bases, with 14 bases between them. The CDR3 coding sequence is TGTGCCACCTCATCAGGGACCGGTTCACCCCTCCACTTT. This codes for CATSSGTGSPLHF.

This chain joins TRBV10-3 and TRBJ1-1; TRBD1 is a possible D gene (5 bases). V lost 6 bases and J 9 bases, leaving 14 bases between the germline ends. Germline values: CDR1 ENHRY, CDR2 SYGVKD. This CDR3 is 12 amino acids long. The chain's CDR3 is CAIREGLGQAFF. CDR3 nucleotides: TGTGCCATCAGGGAGGGACTCGGCCAAGCTTTCTTT.

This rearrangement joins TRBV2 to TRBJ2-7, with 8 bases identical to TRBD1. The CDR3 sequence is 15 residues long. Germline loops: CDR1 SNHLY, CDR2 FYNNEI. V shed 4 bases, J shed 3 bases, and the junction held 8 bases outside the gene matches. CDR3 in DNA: TGTGCCAGCAGTGCGCCGTCGGGACAGGTCTACGAGCAGTACTTC. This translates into CASSAPSGQVYEQYF.